The clone carrying this T cell receptor beta chain showed up many times. Its cognate antigen is unknown. Staff drew ten milliliters of peripheral blood from each donor. The data are from a study of blood T cells in healthy people across ages. Study details: Template switching retrieved approximately one barcoded beta molecule for each two T cells. Regarding the study as a whole: PBMCs went unsorted, and a conclusive naive versus antigen-experienced comparison was therefore prevented. In older individuals, TCR beta diversity per million T cells was lower, falling roughly linearly with age.

Through a sample-barcoded 5' primer and a J-beta primer mix, a second PCR was run for about 6 to 12 cycles. TCRdb re-derived calls from the 5' RACE reads in MiXCR, one entry per CDR3 protein. Among around 1.5 million distinct CDR3 sequences listed, around 39% were seen once. The germline V and J ends were trimmed by 2 bases and 9 bases, with 12 bases remaining between them. The germline V gene encodes CDR1 SQVTM and CDR2 ANQGSEA. The CDR3 runs 12 residues. The sample consisted of blood. The chain couples TRBV29-1 to TRBJ2-3; unclear D gene. This TCR was sampled from a woman under 30 in good health. The CDR3 here is CSVEKEWLTQYF. CDR3 DNA sequence: TGCAGCGTTGAAAAGGAATGGTTGACGCAGTATTTT.